This T cell receptor beta chain was recovered during a study of CD8 T cells in Susac syndrome. Whole-study context: Within the group of sequenced Susac syndrome patients, more than five had active disease and eight or nine were in remission. Patients with Susac syndrome were therapy-naive, taking corticosteroids, with some also receiving intravenous immunoglobulin, or taking intravenous immunoglobulin alone at the time their blood was drawn.

With random hexamers, reverse transcription was performed on roughly 0.5 to 1 ug of RNA. MiXCR, applied by TCRdb to the immunoSEQ multiplex PCR reads, yields one record per CDR3 protein. The sample has under 200,000 distinct CDR3 sequences; 90% to 97% are singletons. This clonotype was detected only once. CDR3 length: 12 residues. V lost 4 bases and J lost 3, with 7 bases in between. From blood CD8+ and CD4+ T cells, the TCR beta chain was sequenced. The diagnostic criteria were recently defined, and patients with Susac syndrome met them for definite or probable disease. Sequencing used CD4+ T cells from PBMCs. The chain carries TRBV12-3 or TRBV12-4 and TRBJ2-7; D unresolved. The source is a human donor with Susac syndrome. The chain's CDR3 is CASSSRRYEQYF. In DNA, the CDR3 is TGTGCCAGCAGTTCTCGTCGCTACGAGCAGTACTTC.